The entry below describes one T cell receptor beta chain. Its antigen is not known. These data belong to a study of blood T cells in healthy people across ages. The germline V gene has CDR1 SGHRS and CDR2 YFSETQ. The ends lost 4 bases at V and 0 bases at J; junction bases unmatched: 5. CDR3 size: 15 residues. A second roughly 7 to 11 cycle PCR used barcoded and J-beta primers. MiXCR, applied by TCRdb to the 5' RACE reads, yields one record per CDR3 protein. Altogether about 1.1 million distinct CDR3 sequences are present, around two fifths being singletons, with the ten largest covering around 13%. Study-level points and caveats: Not knowing donor CMV status may have confounded expanded clonotype changes.

Specimen: blood. This sequence was found in a man in his late teens or twenties in good health. This rearrangement joins TRBV5-1 to TRBJ2-3; TRBD1 matches at 7 bases. The CDR3 DNA reads TGCGCCAGCAGCCTACAGGGGATGAGCACAGATACGCAGTATTTT. Translation gives CASSLQGMSTDTQYF.